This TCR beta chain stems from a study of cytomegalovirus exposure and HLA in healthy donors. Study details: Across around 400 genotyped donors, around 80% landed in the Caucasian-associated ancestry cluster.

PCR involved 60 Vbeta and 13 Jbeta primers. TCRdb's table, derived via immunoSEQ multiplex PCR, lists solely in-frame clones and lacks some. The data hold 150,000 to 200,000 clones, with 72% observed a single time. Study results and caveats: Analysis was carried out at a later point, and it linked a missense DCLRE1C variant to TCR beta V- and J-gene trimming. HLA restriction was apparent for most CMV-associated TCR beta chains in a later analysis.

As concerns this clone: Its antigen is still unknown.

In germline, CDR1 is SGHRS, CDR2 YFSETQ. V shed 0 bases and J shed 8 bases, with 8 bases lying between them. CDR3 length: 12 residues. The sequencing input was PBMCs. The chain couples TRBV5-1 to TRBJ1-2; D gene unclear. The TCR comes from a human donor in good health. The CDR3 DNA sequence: TGCGCCAGCAGCTTGGCCAGTGGCGGCTACACCTTC. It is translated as CASSLASGGYTF.